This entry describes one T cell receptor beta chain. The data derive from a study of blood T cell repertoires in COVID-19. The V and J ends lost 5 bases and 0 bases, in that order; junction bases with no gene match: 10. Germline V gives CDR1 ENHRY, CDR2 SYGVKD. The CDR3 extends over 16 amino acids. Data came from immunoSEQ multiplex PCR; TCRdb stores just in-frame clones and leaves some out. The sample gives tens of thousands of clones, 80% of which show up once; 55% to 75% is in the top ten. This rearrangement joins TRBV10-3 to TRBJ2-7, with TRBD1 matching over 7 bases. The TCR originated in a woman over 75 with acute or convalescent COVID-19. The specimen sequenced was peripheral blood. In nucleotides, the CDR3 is TGTGCCATCAGTCGACAGGGCCCCGAGGGCTCCTACGAGCAGTACTTC. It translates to CAISRQGPEGSYEQYF.